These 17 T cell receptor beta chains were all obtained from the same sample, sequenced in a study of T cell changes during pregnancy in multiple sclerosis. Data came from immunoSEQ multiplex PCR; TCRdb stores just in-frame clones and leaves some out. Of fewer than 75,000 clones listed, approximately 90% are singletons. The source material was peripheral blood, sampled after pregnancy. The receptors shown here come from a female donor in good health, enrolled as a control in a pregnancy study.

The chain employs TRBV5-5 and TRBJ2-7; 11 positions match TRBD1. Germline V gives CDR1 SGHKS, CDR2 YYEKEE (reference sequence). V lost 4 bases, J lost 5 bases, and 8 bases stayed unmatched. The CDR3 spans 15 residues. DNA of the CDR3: TGTGCCAGCAGCATCGGGACAGGGGGTACAAACGAGCAGTACTTC. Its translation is CASSIGTGGTNEQYF. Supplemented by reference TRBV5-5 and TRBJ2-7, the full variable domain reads DAGVTQSPTHLIKTRGQQVTLRCSPISGHKSVSWYQQVLGQGPQFIFQYYEKEERGRGNFPDRFSARQFPNYSSELNVNALLLGDSALYLCASSIGTGGTNEQYFGPGTRLTVT.

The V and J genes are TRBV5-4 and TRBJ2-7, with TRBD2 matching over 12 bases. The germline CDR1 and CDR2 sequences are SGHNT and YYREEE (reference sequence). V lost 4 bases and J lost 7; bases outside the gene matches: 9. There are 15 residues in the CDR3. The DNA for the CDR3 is TGTGCCAGCAGCCTGGGACTAGCGGGCGGGTTGGAGCAGTACTTC. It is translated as CASSLGLAGGLEQYF.

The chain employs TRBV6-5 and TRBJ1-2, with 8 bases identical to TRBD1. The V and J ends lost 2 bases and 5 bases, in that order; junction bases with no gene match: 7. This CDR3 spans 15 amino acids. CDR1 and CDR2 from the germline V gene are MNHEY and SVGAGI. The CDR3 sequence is CASSYRTGYQYGYTF. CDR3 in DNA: TGTGCCAGCAGTTACAGGACAGGGTATCAGTATGGCTACACCTTC.

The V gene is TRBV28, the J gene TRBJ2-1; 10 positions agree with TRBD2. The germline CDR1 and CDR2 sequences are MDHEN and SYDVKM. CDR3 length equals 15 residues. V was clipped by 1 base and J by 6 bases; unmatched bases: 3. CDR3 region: CASSLSLAGVNEQFF. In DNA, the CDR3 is TGTGCCAGCAGTTTATCCCTAGCGGGAGTCAATGAGCAGTTCTTC. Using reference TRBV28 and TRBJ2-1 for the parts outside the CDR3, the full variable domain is DVKVTQSSRYLVKRTGEKVFLECVQDMDHENMFWYRQDPGLGLRLIYFSYDVKMKEKGDIPEGYSVSREKKERFSLILESASTNQTSMYLCASSLSLAGVNEQFFGPGTRLTVL.

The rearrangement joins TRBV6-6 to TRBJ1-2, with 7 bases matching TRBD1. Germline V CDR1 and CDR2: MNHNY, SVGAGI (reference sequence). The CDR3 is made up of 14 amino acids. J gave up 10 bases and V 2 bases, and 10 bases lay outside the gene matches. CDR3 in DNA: TGTGCCAGCAGTTACGCACACCGACAGGGAAACTACACCTTC. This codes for CASSYAHRQGNYTF.

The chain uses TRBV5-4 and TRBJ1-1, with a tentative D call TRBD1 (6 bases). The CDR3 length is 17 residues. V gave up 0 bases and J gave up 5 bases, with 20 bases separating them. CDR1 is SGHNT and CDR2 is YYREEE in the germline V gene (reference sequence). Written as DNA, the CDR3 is TGTGCCAGCAGCTTGGAACAGGGAATGACGGTAGAGACTGAAGCTTTCTTT. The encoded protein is CASSLEQGMTVETEAFF.

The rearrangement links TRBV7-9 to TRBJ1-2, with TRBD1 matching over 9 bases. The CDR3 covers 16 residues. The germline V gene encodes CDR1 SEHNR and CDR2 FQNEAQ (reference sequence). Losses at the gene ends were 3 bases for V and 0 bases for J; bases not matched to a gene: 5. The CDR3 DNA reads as TGTGCCAGCAGCTTGGGGACAGGGACCTCTAACTATGGCTACACCTTC. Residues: CASSLGTGTSNYGYTF.

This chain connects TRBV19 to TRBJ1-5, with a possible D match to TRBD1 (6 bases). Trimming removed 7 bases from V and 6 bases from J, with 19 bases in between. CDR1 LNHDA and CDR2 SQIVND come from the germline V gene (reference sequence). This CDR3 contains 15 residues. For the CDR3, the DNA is TGTGCCAGTACCCCTCTTGGAGGGGGGGTTCAGCCCCAGCATTTT. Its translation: CASTPLGGGVQPQHF. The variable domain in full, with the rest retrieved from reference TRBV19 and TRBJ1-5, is DGGITQSPKYLFRKEGQNVTLSCEQNLNHDAMYWYRQDPGQGLRLIYYSQIVNDFQKGDIAEGYSVSREKKESFPLTVTSAQKNPTAFYLCASTPLGGGVQPQHFGDGTRLSIL.

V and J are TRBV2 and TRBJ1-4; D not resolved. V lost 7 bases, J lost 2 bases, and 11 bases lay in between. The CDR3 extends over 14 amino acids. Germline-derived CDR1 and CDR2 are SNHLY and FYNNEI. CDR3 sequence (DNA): TGTGCCAGCATGTTGAGTAATACTAATGAAAAACTGTTTTTT. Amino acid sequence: CASMLSNTNEKLFF.

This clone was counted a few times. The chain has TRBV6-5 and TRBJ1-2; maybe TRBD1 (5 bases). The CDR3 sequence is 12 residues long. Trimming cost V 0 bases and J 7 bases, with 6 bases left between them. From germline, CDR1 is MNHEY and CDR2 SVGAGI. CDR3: CASSYSGGGYTF. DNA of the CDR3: TGTGCCAGCAGTTACTCGGGGGGTGGCTACACCTTC.

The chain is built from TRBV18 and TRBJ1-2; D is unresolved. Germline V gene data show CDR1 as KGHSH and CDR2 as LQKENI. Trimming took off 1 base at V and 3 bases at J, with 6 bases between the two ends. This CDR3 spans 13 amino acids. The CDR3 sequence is CASSPLSDYGYTF. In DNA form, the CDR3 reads TGTGCCAGCTCACCACTCTCAGACTATGGCTACACCTTC.

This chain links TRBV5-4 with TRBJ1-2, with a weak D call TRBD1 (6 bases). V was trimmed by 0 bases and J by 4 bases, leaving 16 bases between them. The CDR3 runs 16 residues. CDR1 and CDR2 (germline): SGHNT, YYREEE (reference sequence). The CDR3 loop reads CASSLGISKDSYGYTF. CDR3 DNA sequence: TGTGCCAGCAGCTTGGGGATTTCGAAGGACAGCTATGGCTACACCTTC.

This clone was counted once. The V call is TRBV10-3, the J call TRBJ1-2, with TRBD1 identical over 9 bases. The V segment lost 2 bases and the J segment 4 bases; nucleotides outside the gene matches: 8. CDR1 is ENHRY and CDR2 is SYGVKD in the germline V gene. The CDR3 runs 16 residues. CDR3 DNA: TGTGCCATCAGTGAGGGGACAGGGCCCTTGGGCTATGGCTACACCTTC. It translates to CAISEGTGPLGYGYTF.

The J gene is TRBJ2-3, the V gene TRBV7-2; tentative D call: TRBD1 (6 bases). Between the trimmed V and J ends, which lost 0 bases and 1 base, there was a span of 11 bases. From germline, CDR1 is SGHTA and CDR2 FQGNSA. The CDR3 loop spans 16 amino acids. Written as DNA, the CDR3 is TGTGCCAGCAGCTTAGCGCTATCAGGGGGCACAGATACGCAGTATTTT. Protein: CASSLALSGGTDTQYF. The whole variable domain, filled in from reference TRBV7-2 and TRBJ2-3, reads GAGVSQSPSNKVTEKGKDVELRCDPISGHTALYWYRQSLGQGLEFLIYFQGNSAPDKSGLPSDRFSAERTGGSVSTLTIQRTQQEDSAVYLCASSLALSGGTDTQYFGPGTRLTVL.

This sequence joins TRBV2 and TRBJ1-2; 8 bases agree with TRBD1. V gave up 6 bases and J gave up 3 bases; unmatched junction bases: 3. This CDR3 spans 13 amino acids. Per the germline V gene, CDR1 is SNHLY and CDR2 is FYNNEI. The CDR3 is CASRLGQDYGYTF. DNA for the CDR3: TGTGCCAGCAGATTGGGACAGGACTATGGCTACACCTTC.

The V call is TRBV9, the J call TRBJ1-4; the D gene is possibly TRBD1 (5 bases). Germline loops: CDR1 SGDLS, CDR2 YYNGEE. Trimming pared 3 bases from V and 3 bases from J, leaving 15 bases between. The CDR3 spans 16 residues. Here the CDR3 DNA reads TGTGCCAGCAGCGCGTACTCAGGGTTAGCTAATGAAAAACTGTTTTTT. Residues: CASSAYSGLANEKLFF.

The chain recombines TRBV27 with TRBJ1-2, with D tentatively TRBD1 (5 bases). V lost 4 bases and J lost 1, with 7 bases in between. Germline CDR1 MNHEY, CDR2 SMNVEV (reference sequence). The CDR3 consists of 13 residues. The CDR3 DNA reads TGTGCCAGCAGTTCGGGACTTAACTATGGCTACACCTTC. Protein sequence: CASSSGLNYGYTF.